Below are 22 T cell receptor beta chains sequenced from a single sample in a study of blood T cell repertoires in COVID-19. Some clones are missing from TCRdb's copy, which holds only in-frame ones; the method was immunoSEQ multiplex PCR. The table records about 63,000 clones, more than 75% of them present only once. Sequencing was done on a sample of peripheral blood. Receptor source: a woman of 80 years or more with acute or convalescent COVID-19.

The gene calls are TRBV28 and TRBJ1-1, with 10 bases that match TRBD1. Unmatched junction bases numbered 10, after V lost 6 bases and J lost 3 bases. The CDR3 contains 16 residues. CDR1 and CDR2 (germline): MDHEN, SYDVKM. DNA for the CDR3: TGTGCCAGCAGCCTCCCGGACAGGGGGGTGTACACTGAAGCTTTCTTT. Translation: CASSLPDRGVYTEAFF.

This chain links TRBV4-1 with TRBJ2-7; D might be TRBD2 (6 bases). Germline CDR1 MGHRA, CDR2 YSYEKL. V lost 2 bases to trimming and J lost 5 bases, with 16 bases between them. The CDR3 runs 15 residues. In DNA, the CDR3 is TGCGCCAGCAGCCAAAGCTGGCAGGAGGGCCACGAGCAGTACTTC. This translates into CASSQSWQEGHEQYF.

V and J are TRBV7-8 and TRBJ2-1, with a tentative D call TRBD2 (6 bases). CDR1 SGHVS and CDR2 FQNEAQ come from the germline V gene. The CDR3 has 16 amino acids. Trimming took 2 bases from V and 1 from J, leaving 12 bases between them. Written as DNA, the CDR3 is TGTGCCAGCAGCTTAACGCCCGGGACTTCCTACAATGAGCAGTTCTTC. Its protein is CASSLTPGTSYNEQFF.

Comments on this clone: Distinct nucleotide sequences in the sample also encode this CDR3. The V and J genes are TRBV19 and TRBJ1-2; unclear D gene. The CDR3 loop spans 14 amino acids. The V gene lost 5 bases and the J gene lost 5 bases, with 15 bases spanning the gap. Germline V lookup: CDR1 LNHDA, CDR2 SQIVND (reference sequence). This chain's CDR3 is CASSPRTDFYGYTF. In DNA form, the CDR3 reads TGTGCCAGTAGTCCCCGGACGGACTTTTATGGCTACACCTTC. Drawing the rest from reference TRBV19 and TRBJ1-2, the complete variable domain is DGGITQSPKYLFRKEGQNVTLSCEQNLNHDAMYWYRQDPGQGLRLIYYSQIVNDFQKGDIAEGYSVSREKKESFPLTVTSAQKNPTAFYLCASSPRTDFYGYTFGSGTRLTVV.

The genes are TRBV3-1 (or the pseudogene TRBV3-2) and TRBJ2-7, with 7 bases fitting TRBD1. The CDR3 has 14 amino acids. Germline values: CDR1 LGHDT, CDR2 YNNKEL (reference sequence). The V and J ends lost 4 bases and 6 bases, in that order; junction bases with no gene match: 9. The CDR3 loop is CASSRGQQLGEQYF. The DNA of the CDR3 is TGTGCCAGCAGCCGGGGACAGCAGCTAGGCGAGCAGTACTTC.

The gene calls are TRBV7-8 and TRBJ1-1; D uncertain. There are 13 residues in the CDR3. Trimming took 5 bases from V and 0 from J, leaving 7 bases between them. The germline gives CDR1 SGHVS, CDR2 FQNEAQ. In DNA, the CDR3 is TGTGCCAGCAGCGCGGTCTTGAACACTGAAGCTTTCTTT. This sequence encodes CASSAVLNTEAFF.

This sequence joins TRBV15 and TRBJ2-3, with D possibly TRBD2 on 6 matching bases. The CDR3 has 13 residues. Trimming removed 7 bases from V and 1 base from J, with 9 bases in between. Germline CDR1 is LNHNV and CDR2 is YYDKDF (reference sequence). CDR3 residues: CATKASGTDTQYF. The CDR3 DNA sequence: TGTGCCACCAAGGCTAGCGGCACAGATACGCAGTATTTT.

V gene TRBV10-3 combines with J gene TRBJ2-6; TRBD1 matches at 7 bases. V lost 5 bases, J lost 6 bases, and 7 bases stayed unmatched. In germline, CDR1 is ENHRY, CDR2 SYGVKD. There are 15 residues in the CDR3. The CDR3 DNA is TGTGCCATCAGTAAAGGGACAGTTCAGGCCAACGTCCTGACTTTC. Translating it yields CAISKGTVQANVLTF.

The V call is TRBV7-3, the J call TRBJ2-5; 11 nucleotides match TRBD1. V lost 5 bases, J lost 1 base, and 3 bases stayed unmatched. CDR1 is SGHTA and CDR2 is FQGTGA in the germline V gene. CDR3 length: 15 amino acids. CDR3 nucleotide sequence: TGTGCCAGCAGCCCGGGGACAGGGGGCCAAGAGACCCAGTACTTC. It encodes CASSPGTGGQETQYF.

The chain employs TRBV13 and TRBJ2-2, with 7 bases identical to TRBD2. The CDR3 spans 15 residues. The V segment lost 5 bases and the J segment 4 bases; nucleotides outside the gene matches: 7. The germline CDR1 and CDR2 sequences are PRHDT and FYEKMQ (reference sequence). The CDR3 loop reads CASSREGRITGELFF. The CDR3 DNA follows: TGTGCCAGCAGCAGGGAGGGAAGAATCACCGGGGAGCTGTTTTTT.

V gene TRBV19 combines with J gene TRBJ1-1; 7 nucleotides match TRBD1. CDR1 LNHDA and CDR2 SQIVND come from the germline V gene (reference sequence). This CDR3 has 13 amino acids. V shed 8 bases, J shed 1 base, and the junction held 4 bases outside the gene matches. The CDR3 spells CASEDRQNTEAFF. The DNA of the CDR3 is TGTGCCAGTGAGGACAGGCAGAACACTGAAGCTTTCTTT.

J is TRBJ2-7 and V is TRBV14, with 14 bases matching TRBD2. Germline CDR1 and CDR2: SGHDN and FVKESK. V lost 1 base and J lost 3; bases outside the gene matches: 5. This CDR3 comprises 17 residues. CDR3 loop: CASSQGGGLAGVYEQYF. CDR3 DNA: TGTGCCAGCAGCCAAGGGGGGGGACTAGCGGGAGTCTACGAGCAGTACTTC.

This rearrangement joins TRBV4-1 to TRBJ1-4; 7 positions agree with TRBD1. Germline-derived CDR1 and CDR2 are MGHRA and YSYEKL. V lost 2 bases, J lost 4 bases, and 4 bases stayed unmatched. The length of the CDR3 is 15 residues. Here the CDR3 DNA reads TGCGCCAGCAGCCAATCCGGGACAGTTAATGAAAAACTGTTTTTT. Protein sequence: CASSQSGTVNEKLFF.

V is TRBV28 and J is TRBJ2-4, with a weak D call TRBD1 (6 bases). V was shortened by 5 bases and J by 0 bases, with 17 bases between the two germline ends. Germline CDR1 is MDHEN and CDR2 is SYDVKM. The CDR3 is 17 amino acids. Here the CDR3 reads CASSPLRTALAKNIQYF. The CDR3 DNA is TGTGCCAGCAGTCCTTTGAGGACAGCCCTAGCCAAAAACATTCAGTACTTC.

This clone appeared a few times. The CDR3: CASSGRDLDTQYF. The CDR3 DNA reads TGCGCCAGCAGCGGGAGAGATTTGGATACGCAGTATTTT. The genes are TRBV5-1 and TRBJ2-3; tentative D call: TRBD2 (5 bases). Germline V CDR1 and CDR2: SGHRS, YFSETQ. The CDR3 loop spans 13 amino acids. V gave up 4 bases and J gave up 6 bases, with 12 bases separating them.

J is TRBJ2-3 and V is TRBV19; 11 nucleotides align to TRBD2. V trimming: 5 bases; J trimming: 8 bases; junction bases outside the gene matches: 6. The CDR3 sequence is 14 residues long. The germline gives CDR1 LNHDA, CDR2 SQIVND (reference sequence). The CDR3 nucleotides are TGTGCCAGTAGTCCGACTAGCGGGGTCGGTACGCAGTATTTT. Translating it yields CASSPTSGVGTQYF.

Here the CDR3 reads CASTSFGGSSYEQYF. CDR3 DNA: TGTGCCAGCACCTCGTTCGGGGGTTCGTCCTACGAGCAGTACTTC. V and J are TRBV27 and TRBJ2-7, with a tentative D call TRBD2 (6 bases). The CDR3 contains 15 residues. CDR1 is MNHEY and CDR2 is SMNVEV in the germline V gene (reference sequence). V lost 7 bases and J 1 base, leaving 17 bases between the germline ends.

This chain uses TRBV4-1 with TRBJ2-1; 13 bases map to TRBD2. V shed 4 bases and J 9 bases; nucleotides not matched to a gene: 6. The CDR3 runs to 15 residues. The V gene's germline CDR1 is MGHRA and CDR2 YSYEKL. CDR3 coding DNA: TGCGCCAGCAGCCTGGGGACTAGCGGGACGGGTGAGCAGTTCTTC. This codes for CASSLGTSGTGEQFF.

Written as DNA, the CDR3 is TGTGCCAGCTCACTAAGGGACAGGGTGCCACCCCTCCACTTT. It yields the protein CASSLRDRVPPLHF. The V call is TRBV18, the J call TRBJ1-6; 9 positions agree with TRBD1. There are 14 residues in the CDR3. Trimming took 4 bases from V and 11 from J; bases not matched to a gene: 6. Per the germline V gene, CDR1 is KGHSH and CDR2 is LQKENI.

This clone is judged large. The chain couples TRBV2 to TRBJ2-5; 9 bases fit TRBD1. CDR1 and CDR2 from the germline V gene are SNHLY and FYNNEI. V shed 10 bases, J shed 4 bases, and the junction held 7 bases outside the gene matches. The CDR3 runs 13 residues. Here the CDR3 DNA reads TGTGCCACCACAGGACAGGGGTTAGAGACCCAGTACTTC. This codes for CATTGQGLETQYF.

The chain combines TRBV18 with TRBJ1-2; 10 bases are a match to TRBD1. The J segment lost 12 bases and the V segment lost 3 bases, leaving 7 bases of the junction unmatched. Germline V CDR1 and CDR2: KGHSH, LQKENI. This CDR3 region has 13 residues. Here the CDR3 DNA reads TGTGCCAGCTCACCGGACAGGGGGGGCTACGACACCTTC. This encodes CASSPDRGGYDTF.

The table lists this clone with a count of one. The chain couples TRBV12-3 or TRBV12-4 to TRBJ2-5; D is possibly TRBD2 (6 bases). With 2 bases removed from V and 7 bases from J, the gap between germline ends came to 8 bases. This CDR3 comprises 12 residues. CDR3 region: CASSLKGGTQYF. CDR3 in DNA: TGTGCCAGCAGTTTAAAGGGAGGGACCCAGTACTTC.